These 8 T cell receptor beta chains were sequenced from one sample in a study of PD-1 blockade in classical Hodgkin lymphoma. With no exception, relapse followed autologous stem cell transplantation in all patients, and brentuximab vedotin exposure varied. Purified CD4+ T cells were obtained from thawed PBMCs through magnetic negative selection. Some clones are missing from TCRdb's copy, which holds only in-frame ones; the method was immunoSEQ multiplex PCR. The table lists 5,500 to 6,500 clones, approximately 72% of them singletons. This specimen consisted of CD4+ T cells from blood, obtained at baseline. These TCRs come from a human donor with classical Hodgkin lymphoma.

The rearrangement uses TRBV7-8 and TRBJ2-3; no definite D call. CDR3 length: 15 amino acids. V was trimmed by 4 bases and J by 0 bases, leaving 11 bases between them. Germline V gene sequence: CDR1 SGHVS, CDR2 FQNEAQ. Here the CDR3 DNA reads TGTGCCAGCAGCTCCCGAAGGGTCAGCACAGATACGCAGTATTTT. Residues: CASSSRRVSTDTQYF.

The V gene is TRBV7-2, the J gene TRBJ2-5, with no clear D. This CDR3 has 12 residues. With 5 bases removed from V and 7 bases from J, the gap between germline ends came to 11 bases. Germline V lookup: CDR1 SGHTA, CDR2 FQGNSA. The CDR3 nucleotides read TGTGCCAGCAGCCCCTCTGTGGGGACCCAGTACTTC. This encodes CASSPSVGTQYF.

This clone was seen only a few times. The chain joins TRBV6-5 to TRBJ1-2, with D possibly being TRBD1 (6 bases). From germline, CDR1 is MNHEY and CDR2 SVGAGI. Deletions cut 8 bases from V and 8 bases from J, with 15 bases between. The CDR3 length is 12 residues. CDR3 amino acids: CASGWGPGGYTF. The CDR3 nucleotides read TGTGCCAGCGGGTGGGGGCCAGGGGGCTACACCTTC.

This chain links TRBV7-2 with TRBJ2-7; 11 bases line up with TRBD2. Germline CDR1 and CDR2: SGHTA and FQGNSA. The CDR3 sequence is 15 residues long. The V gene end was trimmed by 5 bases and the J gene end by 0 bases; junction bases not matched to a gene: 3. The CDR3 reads CASSVGTSGSYEQYF. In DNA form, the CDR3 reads TGTGCCAGCAGCGTAGGGACTAGCGGCTCCTACGAGCAGTACTTC.

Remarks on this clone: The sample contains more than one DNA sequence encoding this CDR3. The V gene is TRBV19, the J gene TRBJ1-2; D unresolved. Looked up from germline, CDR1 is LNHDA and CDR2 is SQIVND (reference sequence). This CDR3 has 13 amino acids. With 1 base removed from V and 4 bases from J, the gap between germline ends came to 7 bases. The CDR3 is CASSIGGRYGYTF. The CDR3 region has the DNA TGTGCCAGTAGTATAGGAGGGCGCTATGGCTACACCTTC.

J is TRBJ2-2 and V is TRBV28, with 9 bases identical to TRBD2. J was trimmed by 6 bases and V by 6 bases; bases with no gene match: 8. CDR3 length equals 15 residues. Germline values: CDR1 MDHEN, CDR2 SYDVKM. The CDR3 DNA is TGTGCCAGCAGGCTAGCGGGGAATGGGGCCGGGGAGCTGTTTTTT. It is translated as CASRLAGNGAGELFF.

The CDR3 sequence is CASSVGTAQETQYF. The CDR3 DNA reads TGTGCCAGCAGCGTAGGGACAGCCCAAGAGACCCAGTACTTC. This rearrangement joins TRBV9 to TRBJ2-5; D may be TRBD1 (6 bases). Deletions cut 0 bases from V and 1 base from J, with 7 bases between. CDR1 is SGDLS and CDR2 is YYNGEE in the germline V gene. The CDR3 extends over 14 amino acids. Using reference TRBV9 and TRBJ2-5 for the parts outside the CDR3, the full variable domain is DSGVTQTPKHLITATGQRVTLRCSPRSGDLSVYWYQQSLDQGLQFLIQYYNGEERAKGNILERFSAQQFPDLHSELNLSSLELGDSALYFCASSVGTAQETQYFGPGTRLLVL.

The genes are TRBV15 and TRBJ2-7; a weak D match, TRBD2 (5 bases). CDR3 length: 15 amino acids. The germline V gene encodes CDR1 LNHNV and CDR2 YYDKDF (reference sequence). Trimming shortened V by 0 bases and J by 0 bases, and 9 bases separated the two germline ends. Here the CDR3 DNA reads TGTGCCACCAGCAGAGAAGTAGGGAGCTCCTACGAGCAGTACTTC. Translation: CATSREVGSSYEQYF.